This T cell receptor beta chain was documented in a study of CD4 T cells in relation to SARS-CoV-2 and coronaviruses. Points from the study as a whole: Each donor contributed either pre-pandemic or post-infection samples, not both.

The unexposed donors gave CD4+ T cells in about 2010-2019, prior to COVID-19. On this clone: The antigen is not known.

The protocol was immunoSEQ multiplex PCR, while the TCRdb copy is restricted to in-frame clones and leaves out a portion. The data contain some 69,000 clones, about 95% of them singletons. CDR1 and CDR2 (germline): SGHKS, YYEKEE (reference sequence). The CDR3 loop spans 15 amino acids. With 4 bases removed from V and 6 bases from J, the gap between germline ends came to 16 bases. The source is a human donor in good health. Sequenced input: naive CD4+ T cells from PBMCs. Subset indicated: naive CD4+ T cells isolated by negative enrichment. The genes are TRBV5-5 and TRBJ1-4; TRBD1 might be the D (5 bases). The CDR3 nucleotides are TGTGCCAGCAGCCCTCCGGGACTAGAGGATGAAAAACTGTTTTTT. Residues: CASSPPGLEDEKLFF.